The rows below give T cell receptor beta chains drawn from one sample of a study of breast tumors, draining lymph nodes, adjacent tissues. TCRdb passed the multiplex PCR reads through MiXCR, listing each CDR3 protein once. This sample carries hundreds of thousands of distinct CDR3 sequences, about 30% of them seen once, and the ten largest clones take 1.2% to 1.5%. Sequencing input: axillary lymph node tissue. Receptors were obtained from a female donor with breast cancer. Some clones in this sample may be carry-over from other donors' samples. Each CDR3 is given with its conserved first and last residue.

V gene,J gene,CDR3 protein
TRBV24-1,TRBJ2-1,CATSDGVGSFSRDEQFF
TRBV9,TRBJ2-5,CASSVGGLGRGETQYF
TRBV29-1,TRBJ2-3,CSVLGLAESTSTDTQYF
TRBV20-1,TRBJ1-2,CSARDPSNYGYTF
TRBV24-1,TRBJ1-6,CATSAGTVNSPLHF
TRBV5-6,TRBJ2-3,CASSPRDSREERDTQYF
TRBV30,TRBJ1-5,CAWRGPGGEQPQHF
TRBV4-1,TRBJ1-4,CASSQDTGLSNEKLFF
TRBV12-3/TRBV12-4,TRBJ1-6,CASSLGQINSPLHF
TRBV5-1,TRBJ2-7,CASSLDGGSFYEQYF
TRBV12-3/TRBV12-4,TRBJ2-2,CASTRGGTGELFF
TRBV6-4,TRBJ2-5,CASSEQGRGETQYF
TRBV20-1,TRBJ1-5,CSASRLDSKNQPQHF
TRBV20-1,TRBJ2-1,CSAERLAGLEQFF
TRBV7-3,TRBJ2-3,CASSLSSGRGYEQYF
TRBV7-6,TRBJ2-7,CASSITQTSGSSYEQYF
TRBV5-1,TRBJ2-1,CASSLEPYEQFF
TRBV9,TRBJ2-3,CASSPGTAQYF
TRBV5-6,TRBJ1-5,CASSDGLNSNQPQHF
TRBV24-1,TRBJ2-2,CATSDFGSNTGELFF
TRBV29-1,TRBJ1-4,CSTSDRGLREKLFF
TRBV7-9,TRBJ2-3,CASSPLGGVGDTQYF
TRBV5-1,TRBJ2-1,CASSPTSGGHNEQFF
TRBV25-1,TRBJ2-3,CASSEYRTGAPDTQYF
TRBV15,TRBJ1-3,CATSRYRTTGNTIYF
TRBV29-1,TRBJ2-7,CSEEAGTSYEQYF
TRBV29-1,TRBJ2-5,CSVDYLETYF
TRBV2,TRBJ1-5,CASRTGRESNQPQHF
TRBV7-8,TRBJ2-1,CASSPPSGQPYNEQFF
TRBV20-1,TRBJ1-2,CSAPPGQHYGYTF
TRBV19,TRBJ2-5,CASSQTSGGQGETQYF
TRBV6-1,TRBJ2-2,CASTGGGYTGELFF
TRBV7-8,TRBJ2-1,CASSRLDEQFF
TRBV7-2,TRBJ2-7,CASSLPSHSYEQYF
TRBV7-3,TRBJ2-1,CASSRALAGGPNEQFF
TRBV2,TRBJ1-4,CASIASSSGKLSF
TRBV7-3,TRBJ1-1,CASSLTGGTIEAFF
TRBV27,TRBJ1-2,CASSSRDRYGYTF
TRBV6-1,TRBJ1-4,CARPKGIRTWKNEKLFF
TRBV6-1,TRBJ2-3,CASSEFRRLSTDTQYF
TRBV2,TRBJ2-5,CASRPTSGRARGLETQYF
TRBV5-1,TRBJ2-7,CASSFGAETTSGYEQYF
TRBV20-1,TRBJ1-2,CSADGDSYGYTF
TRBV5-6,TRBJ2-7,CASSFRQGGRKQYF